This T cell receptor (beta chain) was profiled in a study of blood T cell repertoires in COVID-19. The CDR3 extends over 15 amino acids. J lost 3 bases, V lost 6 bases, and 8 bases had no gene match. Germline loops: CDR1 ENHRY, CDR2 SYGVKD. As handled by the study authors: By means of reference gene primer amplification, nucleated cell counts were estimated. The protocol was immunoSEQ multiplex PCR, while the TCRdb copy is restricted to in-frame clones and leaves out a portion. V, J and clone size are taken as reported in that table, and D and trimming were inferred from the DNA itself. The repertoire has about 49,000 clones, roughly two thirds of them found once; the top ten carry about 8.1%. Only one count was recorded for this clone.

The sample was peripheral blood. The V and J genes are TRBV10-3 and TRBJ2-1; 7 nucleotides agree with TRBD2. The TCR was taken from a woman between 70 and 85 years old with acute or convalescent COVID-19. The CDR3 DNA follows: TGTGCCATCAGGAGGGGCAGCGGGGTCTACAATGAGCAGTTCTTC. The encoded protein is CAIRRGSGVYNEQFF.